This is a list of T cell receptor beta chains from one sample in a study of blood T cell repertoires in COVID-19. Only in-frame clones appear in the TCRdb table, and some are missing; sequencing was by immunoSEQ multiplex PCR. The profile covers a few hundred thousand clones, with 85% to 90% appearing a single time and 1.9% taken by the ten largest. The sequenced sample consisted of PBMCs or T cells enriched from blood (not recorded which). The receptors stem from a woman aged 55-69 years who had recovered from COVID-19. Both conserved end residues are part of each CDR3. D genes are given only for firm matches. Where a row states a size, it is once, few, many or the class of an expanded clone; other rows omit it.

v_call	d_call	j_call	clone_size	cdr3_nt	cdr3_aa
TRBV4-1	.	TRBJ1-4	.	TGCGCCACCGGGACGCGGGGGATCGAAAAACTGTTTTTT	CATGTRGIEKLFF
TRBV6-6	TRBD1	TRBJ1-1	.	TGTGCCAGCAGCCGACTACAGGGGAATGAAGCTTTCTTT	CASSRLQGNEAFF
TRBV6-1	TRBD1	TRBJ1-2	.	TGTGCCAGCAGTGAACTCTTCGGACAGGGAAGCTATGGCTACACCTTC	CASSELFGQGSYGYTF
TRBV30	.	TRBJ1-4	.	TGTGCCTGGAGTGTACAGGTCGGAGAAAAACTGTTTTTT	CAWSVQVGEKLFF
TRBV19	.	TRBJ1-1	.	TGTGCCAGTAGTATTTCAAGGGGCGCATTTAACACTGAAGCTTTCTTT	CASSISRGAFNTEAFF
TRBV5-6	TRBD2	TRBJ2-7	.	TGTGCCAGCAGCCCTGGACTAGCGGGAGAAAAGTACTTC	CASSPGLAGEKYF
TRBV27	TRBD2	TRBJ2-1	.	TGTGCCAGCAGTTCCACTAGCGGGGGACTCAATGAGCAGTTCTTC	CASSSTSGGLNEQFF
TRBV27	TRBD1	TRBJ1-1	.	TGTGCCAGCATCCGGGACAGGGACACTGAAGCTTTCTTT	CASIRDRDTEAFF
TRBV25-1	TRBD2	TRBJ2-3	.	TGTGCCAGCAGTACCGGGACTAGCCTTACAGATACGCAGTATTTT	CASSTGTSLTDTQYF
TRBV4-1	.	TRBJ1-2	.	TGCGCCAGCAGCCAAGCCTTTAGCGATCAGTATGGCTACACCTTC	CASSQAFSDQYGYTF
TRBV6-5	.	TRBJ1-2	.	TGTGCCAGCAGTTACTCAGGGGGTATCGACTATGGCTACACCTTC	CASSYSGGIDYGYTF
TRBV5-1	TRBD2	TRBJ2-2	.	TGCGCCAGCCGGGAGCGGGAGTATACCGGGGAGCTGTTTTTT	CASREREYTGELFF
TRBV9	.	TRBJ1-5	once	TGTGCCAGCAGCCCCACCAACAGGAGTCCCCAGCATTTT	CASSPTNRSPQHF
TRBV7-9	.	TRBJ1-6	.	TGTGCCAGCAGTGGAGGGGGGGTCTCCTATAATTCACCCCTCCACTTT	CASSGGGVSYNSPLHF
TRBV6-1	.	TRBJ2-4	.	TGTGCCAGCAGTGAAAACATCGACAACCAAAACATTCAGTACTTC	CASSENIDNQNIQYF
TRBV10-2	.	TRBJ1-6	once	TGCGCCAGCAGGCGCGGGGGAGTAAGCTCCTATAATTCACCCCTCCACTTT	CASRRGGVSSYNSPLHF
TRBV6-5	.	TRBJ2-1	.	TGTGCCTCCCAGCGGGTCGGAGGGCCTCGGAATGAGCAGTTCTTC	CASQRVGGPRNEQFF
TRBV11-2	.	TRBJ2-2	.	TGTGCCAGCAGCTTAGTAGACACCGGGGAGCTGTTTTTT	CASSLVDTGELFF
TRBV3-1/TRBV3-2	TRBD1	TRBJ2-2	once	TGTGCCAGCAGCCCTTTCAGGGGGCGAGGAAGCGGTACCGGGGAGCTGTTTTTT	CASSPFRGRGSGTGELFF
TRBV11-1	.	TRBJ2-7	.	TGTGCCAGCAGCTCCCCGAGTAGCGCATACTACGAGCAGTACTTC	CASSSPSSAYYEQYF
TRBV9	.	TRBJ2-5	.	TGTGCCAGCAGCGTAGCGGTGGGAGCCCAAGAGACCCAGTACTTC	CASSVAVGAQETQYF
TRBV11-2	.	TRBJ2-1	.	TGTGCCAGCAGCTTAGTAGGGGCCGGCTACTACAATGAGCAGTTCTTC	CASSLVGAGYYNEQFF
TRBV5-1	.	TRBJ2-4	.	TGCGCCAGCAGCTCCGGGCCCCCGGGGAACATTCAGTACTTC	CASSSGPPGNIQYF
TRBV6-5	.	TRBJ2-4	once	TGTGCCAGCAGTCCTGGTGACAGCCGTGTGGACATTCAGTACTTC	CASSPGDSRVDIQYF
TRBV5-4	TRBD2	TRBJ2-5	.	TGTGCCAGCAGCCATCGGGGGGGAGGCGAGACCCAGTACTTC	CASSHRGGGETQYF
TRBV7-9	.	TRBJ2-7	once	TGTGCCAGCAGTAGCAACTGGGAGCAGTACTTC	CASSSNWEQYF
TRBV18	.	TRBJ2-3	.	TGTGCCAGCTCACCATACAGGGTTAGAGATACGCAGTATTTT	CASSPYRVRDTQYF
TRBV18	.	TRBJ2-2	.	TGTGCCAGCTCACCGAGGTATAGGGAGGACACCGGGGAGCTGTTTTTT	CASSPRYREDTGELFF
TRBV6-1	TRBD1	TRBJ1-2	many	TGTGCCAGCAGTGACCGACAGGGCCTCTATGGCTACACCTTC	CASSDRQGLYGYTF
TRBV9	.	TRBJ2-3	.	TGTGCCAGCAGCGTTTTGGGCTCCGGTACAGATACGCAGTATTTT	CASSVLGSGTDTQYF
TRBV5-8	.	TRBJ2-1	.	TGTGCCAGCAGCCCCAGGGCCGGTGAGCAGTTCTTC	CASSPRAGEQFF
TRBV5-6	.	TRBJ2-2	.	TGTGCCAGCAGCCGATCTTGGGCGAGGGAGCTGTTTTTT	CASSRSWARELFF
TRBV18	.	TRBJ2-3	.	TGTGCCAGCTCGCTGCTACAGGGTGGCACAGATACGCAGTATTTT	CASSLLQGGTDTQYF
TRBV7-6	TRBD2	TRBJ2-1	.	TGTGCCAGCAGAGGGACTAGCGGGAGCCCCTCCTACAATGAGCAGTTCTTC	CASRGTSGSPSYNEQFF
TRBV9	.	TRBJ1-6	once	TGTGCCAGCAGCGTAGAAAGTCGGGATAATTCACCCCTCCACTTT	CASSVESRDNSPLHF
TRBV29-1	.	TRBJ2-5	.	TGCAGCGTTGGAAATACAGGGCTACAAGAGACCCAGTACTTC	CSVGNTGLQETQYF
TRBV2	TRBD1	TRBJ1-2	.	TGTGCCAGCGGGGGGCAGGGGGCGAGTGGCTACACCTTC	CASGGQGASGYTF
TRBV2	TRBD1	TRBJ1-6	.	TGTGCCAGCACCTGGGACAGTAATTCACCCCTCCACTTT	CASTWDSNSPLHF
TRBV27	TRBD2	TRBJ2-1	.	TGTGCCAGCAGTCGGGTTGCGGGAGCGATGTACAATGAGCAGTTCTTC	CASSRVAGAMYNEQFF
TRBV28	TRBD1	TRBJ1-2	.	TGTGCCAGCAGTTTACCAGGGGGTTTAGATGGCTACACCTTC	CASSLPGGLDGYTF
TRBV11-3	.	TRBJ1-1	.	TGTGCCAGCAGCCCCAGTTCCATCTCAGCTTTCTTT	CASSPSSISAFF
TRBV5-1	.	TRBJ2-2	.	TGCGCCAGCAGCTTGTCGGCAGGCACCGCTGGGGAGCTGTTTTTT	CASSLSAGTAGELFF
TRBV3-1/TRBV3-2	TRBD1	TRBJ2-5	.	TGTGCCAGCAGCGAAAGACAGGGTGGGTGGGAGACCCAGTACTTC	CASSERQGGWETQYF
TRBV24-1	TRBD2	TRBJ2-3	.	TGTGCCACCAGTGAAACAGGGAGCGTCGGACTATTGAGCGGGAGCCTGAACACAGATACGCAGTATTTT	CATSETGSVGLLSGSLNTDTQYF
TRBV29-1	TRBD1	TRBJ1-1	once	TGCAGCGTTGAGTTACAGGGGGTGAACACTGAAGCTTTCTTT	CSVELQGVNTEAFF
TRBV30	.	TRBJ1-3	once	TGTGCCTGGAGTCTAGGATTCTCTGGAAACACCATATATTTT	CAWSLGFSGNTIYF
TRBV10-1	TRBD1	TRBJ2-1	.	TGCGCCAGCAGTAGGACAGGAGCATACAATGAGCAGTTCTTC	CASSRTGAYNEQFF
TRBV5-1	TRBD1	TRBJ1-6	.	TGCGCCAGCAGTGAGGCAGGGGGTGGTTCACCCCTCCACTTT	CASSEAGGGSPLHF
TRBV11-2	TRBD2	TRBJ2-2	.	TGTGCCAGCAGCTATGGGCTAGCGGGTGGGGTCGGGGAGCTGTTTTTT	CASSYGLAGGVGELFF
TRBV6-2/TRBV6-3	TRBD2	TRBJ2-1	few	TGTGCCAGCAGTACAAGACTAGCGGCTTACAATGAGCAGTTCTTC	CASSTRLAAYNEQFF
TRBV12-5	.	TRBJ1-1	.	TGTGCTAGTGGTTGGGGCTGGAACACTGAAGCTTTCTTT	CASGWGWNTEAFF
TRBV25-1	.	TRBJ1-4	.	TGTGCCAGCAGGACTACTAATGAAAAACTGTTTTTT	CASRTTNEKLFF
TRBV7-8	TRBD2	TRBJ2-1	.	TGTGCCAGCAGCCCGGGGACTAGCGGGAGGTTCTACAATGAGCAGTTCTTC	CASSPGTSGRFYNEQFF
TRBV9	TRBD2	TRBJ2-1	.	TGTGCCAGCAGCGTAGAGGGAGGGGCTCCGACTGAGCAGTTCTTC	CASSVEGGAPTEQFF
TRBV28	.	TRBJ1-2	.	TGTGCCAGCAGTCCGGGGTTTGGCTACACCTTC	CASSPGFGYTF
TRBV3-1/TRBV3-2	.	TRBJ2-1	.	TGTGCCAGCAGCCAAAGAGGCGGGAATGAGCAGTTCTTC	CASSQRGGNEQFF
TRBV7-3	TRBD1	TRBJ2-1	.	TGTGCCAGCAGCATACAGGGGGCTAGCGTCAATGAGCAGTTCTTC	CASSIQGASVNEQFF
TRBV11-3	.	TRBJ2-7	.	TGTGCCAGCAGCTTCGGAGGGACCCGGTGGTGGGGTTACGAGCAGTACTTC	CASSFGGTRWWGYEQYF
TRBV7-9	.	TRBJ1-5	.	TGTGCCAGCAGCTTTCGTCAGGCCGGCCCCTACAATCAGCCCCAGCATTTT	CASSFRQAGPYNQPQHF